Presented here are 20 T cell receptor beta chains from one specimen sequenced in a study of blood T cell repertoires in COVID-19. This table comes from immunoSEQ multiplex PCR, and its TCRdb copy is limited to in-frame clones, with some not included. The sample contains approximately 110,000 clones, about 75% of which appear only once. The sequencing input was peripheral blood. The receptor source for this set is a woman between 65 and 79 years old with acute or convalescent COVID-19.

V and J are TRBV11-3 and TRBJ2-3, with 11 bases fitting TRBD2. Trimming at V came to 6 bases and at J to 4 bases, leaving 6 bases not matched to a gene. The CDR3 runs 15 residues. Germline V CDR1 and CDR2: SGHNT, YENEEA. The chain's CDR3 is CASSSGGEYADTQYF. The CDR3 region has the DNA TGTGCCAGCAGTAGCGGGGGGGAGTACGCAGATACGCAGTATTTT.

This clone was observed a handful of times. The chain uses TRBV7-8 and TRBJ1-1, with no clear D. Trimming took 3 bases from V and 0 from J, leaving 5 bases between them. The CDR3 has 13 amino acids. Germline CDR1 reads SGHVS; CDR2 reads FQNEAQ. CDR3 nucleotide sequence: TGTGCCAGCAGCTTTAATCTGAACACTGAAGCTTTCTTT. It codes for CASSFNLNTEAFF.

The J gene is TRBJ1-2, the V gene TRBV29-1; no reliable D call. The germline V gene has CDR1 SQVTM and CDR2 ANQGSEA. The CDR3 spans 14 residues. Trimming removed 7 bases at V and 3 bases at J, with 18 bases between. The DNA for the CDR3 is TGCAGCGCGAGCCGGGATCATCAAGACTATGGCTACACCTTC. Protein sequence: CSASRDHQDYGYTF.

This chain uses TRBV30 with TRBJ2-7; possibly TRBD2 for D (6 bases). Germline CDR1 and CDR2: GTSNPN and SVGIG (reference sequence). The ends were cut back, 3 bases at V and 6 bases at J, with 15 bases in the middle. There are 13 residues in the CDR3. The CDR3 sequence: CAWSTGLITEQYF. The CDR3, as DNA: TGTGCCTGGAGCACGGGACTTATCACCGAGCAGTACTTC.

The rearrangement links TRBV3-1 (or the pseudogene TRBV3-2) to TRBJ2-5; D uncertain. V lost 4 bases and J 5 bases, leaving 14 bases between the germline ends. This CDR3 comprises 14 residues. Germline V gives CDR1 LGHDT, CDR2 YNNKEL (reference sequence). For the CDR3, the DNA is TGTGCCAGCAGCCCAACTCCTGCCGGGGAGACCCAGTACTTC. Its translation is CASSPTPAGETQYF.

This clone was found many times. The genes are TRBV20-1 and TRBJ2-7; no reliable D call. The CDR3 covers 11 residues. V shed 6 bases and J shed 3 bases, with 9 bases lying between them. Germline values: CDR1 DFQATT, CDR2 SNEGSKA (reference sequence). DNA for the CDR3: TGCAGTGCCAGTGAGAGCTACGAGCAGTACTTC. It codes for CSASESYEQYF.

The chain combines TRBV11-3 with TRBJ1-1; D call uncertain. Germline CDR1 reads SGHNT; CDR2 reads YENEEA. Trimming pared 5 bases from V and 1 base from J, leaving 8 bases between. The CDR3 runs to 13 residues. In DNA form, the CDR3 reads TGTGCCAGCAGCCTTGACACGAACACTGAAGCTTTCTTT. This encodes CASSLDTNTEAFF. Complete variable domain (other parts from reference TRBV11-3 and TRBJ1-1): EAGVVQSPRYKIIEKKQPVAFWCNPISGHNTLYWYLQNLGQGPELLIRYENEEAVDDSQLPKDRFSAERLKGVDSTLKIQPAELGDSAVYLCASSLDTNTEAFFGQGTRLTVV.

The chain combines TRBV20-1 with TRBJ2-1, with 8 bases lining up with TRBD2. Germline V gene sequence: CDR1 DFQATT, CDR2 SNEGSKA (reference sequence). This CDR3 comprises 10 residues. J lost 14 bases, V lost 3 bases, and 3 bases had no gene match. CDR3 loop: CSASGGAKFF. For the CDR3, the DNA is TGCAGTGCTAGCGGGGGGGCTAAGTTCTTC.

This chain uses TRBV24-1 with TRBJ2-1; TRBD2 agrees at 8 bases. This CDR3 is 17 amino acids long. V lost 5 bases to trimming and J lost 7 bases; unmatched junction nucleotides: 15. The germline CDR1 and CDR2 sequences are KGHDR and SFDVKD. CDR3: CATSGPRPGTSSNEQFF. The CDR3 DNA reads as TGTGCCACCAGTGGTCCCCGCCCCGGGACTAGTTCTAATGAGCAGTTCTTC.

V gene TRBV5-1 combines with J gene TRBJ1-4; no definite D call. The CDR3 is made up of 15 amino acids. The V and J ends lost 0 bases and 2 bases respectively, with 8 bases between them. The germline V gene encodes CDR1 SGHRS and CDR2 YFSETQ. CDR3 residues: CASSLGPNTNEKLFF. The CDR3 coding sequence is TGCGCCAGCAGCTTGGGGCCAAACACTAATGAAAAACTGTTTTTT.

This chain uses TRBV3-1 (or the pseudogene TRBV3-2) with TRBJ2-7; D is possibly TRBD2 (6 bases). Germline lookup yields CDR1 LGHDT and CDR2 YNNKEL (reference sequence). The V and J ends lost 4 bases and 7 bases respectively, with 14 bases between them. CDR3 length: 13 residues. The CDR3 DNA is TGTGCCAGCAGCCGAACGGGACTCACAGAGCAGTACTTC. Amino acid sequence: CASSRTGLTEQYF.

The chain employs TRBV28 and TRBJ2-3; the D is unclear. This CDR3 is built from 15 residues. CDR1 MDHEN and CDR2 SYDVKM come from the germline V gene. Trimming shortened V by 3 bases and J by 5 bases, and 15 bases separated the two germline ends. The CDR3 loop is CASSLGFLSGDTQYF. In nucleotides, the CDR3 is TGTGCCAGCAGTTTGGGCTTCCTCTCAGGAGATACGCAGTATTTT. The full variable domain, rest sourced from reference TRBV28 and TRBJ2-3, is DVKVTQSSRYLVKRTGEKVFLECVQDMDHENMFWYRQDPGLGLRLIYFSYDVKMKEKGDIPEGYSVSREKKERFSLILESASTNQTSMYLCASSLGFLSGDTQYFGPGTRLTVL.

The chain joins TRBV18 to TRBJ2-3, with D perhaps TRBD2 (5 bases). Trimming shortened V by 5 bases and J by 6 bases, and 12 bases separated the two germline ends. The CDR3 is 13 residues long. Germline V gene sequence: CDR1 KGHSH, CDR2 LQKENI. The CDR3 here is CASSGGQTDTQYF. In DNA, the CDR3 is TGTGCCAGCTCAGGAGGTCAGACGGATACGCAGTATTTT.

The chain links TRBV19 to TRBJ1-2; D gene uncertain. Germline loops: CDR1 LNHDA, CDR2 SQIVND (reference sequence). The CDR3 covers 12 residues. The ends were cut back, 7 bases at V and 4 bases at J, with 10 bases in the middle. This CDR3 is CASKRESYGYTF. The CDR3 coding sequence is TGTGCCAGTAAAAGGGAGAGCTATGGCTACACCTTC.

The chain recombines TRBV3-1 (or the pseudogene TRBV3-2) with TRBJ1-5; possible D gene TRBD1, 5 bases. Germline V gene sequence: CDR1 LGHDT, CDR2 YNNKEL (reference sequence). V lost 0 bases and J 5 bases, leaving 5 bases between the germline ends. This CDR3 has 13 amino acids. CDR3 in amino acids: CASSQDRDQPQHF. CDR3 coding DNA: TGTGCCAGCAGCCAAGACAGGGATCAGCCCCAGCATTTT.

The rearrangement joins TRBV28 to TRBJ2-6, with a tentative D call TRBD2 (7 bases). Germline V lookup: CDR1 MDHEN, CDR2 SYDVKM. The CDR3 covers 18 residues. The V end was cut by 2 bases, the J end by 2 bases, with 16 bases between. CDR3 bases: TGTGCCAGCAGTTTACGGCCAGGGGAGGGTCCTGGGGCCAACGTCCTGACTTTC. It codes for CASSLRPGEGPGANVLTF.

The rearrangement links TRBV18 to TRBJ2-7; 8 bases map to TRBD1. V lost 3 bases and J lost 4; bases outside the gene matches: 11. This CDR3 comprises 16 residues. Germline values: CDR1 KGHSH, CDR2 LQKENI. The CDR3, as DNA: TGTGCCAGCTCACCGACGATCCAGGGGGCGGGGTACGAGCAGTACTTC. This sequence encodes CASSPTIQGAGYEQYF.

The sample holds one count of this clone. The V call is TRBV29-1, the J call TRBJ2-5; the match to TRBD1 covers 8 bases. Germline V gene data show CDR1 as SQVTM and CDR2 as ANQGSEA. CDR3 length equals 14 residues. Unmatched junction bases numbered 4, after V lost 3 bases and J lost 1 base. The CDR3 loop is CSVDPTGGQETQYF. CDR3 bases: TGCAGCGTTGATCCTACAGGGGGCCAAGAGACCCAGTACTTC.

This clone was detected only a few times. The chain links TRBV28 to TRBJ2-7; no clear D gene. The germline CDR1 and CDR2 sequences are MDHEN and SYDVKM. V gave up 6 bases and J gave up 2 bases, with 5 bases separating them. The CDR3 consists of 11 residues. This CDR3 is CASRSTYEQYF. The CDR3 coding sequence is TGTGCCAGCAGATCAACCTACGAGCAGTACTTC.

The chain recombines TRBV5-1 with TRBJ1-2; the D gene is possibly TRBD1 (6 bases). Germline V CDR1 and CDR2: SGHRS, YFSETQ. Trimming removed 1 base from V and 8 bases from J, with 15 bases in between. The CDR3 contains 14 residues. CDR3 nucleotides: TGCGCCAGCAGCTTGAATTCAGGGGCGCAGGGCTACACCTTC. This encodes CASSLNSGAQGYTF.